The 19 T cell receptor beta chains reported below all come from one sample, sequenced in a study of cytomegalovirus exposure and HLA in healthy donors. Vbeta (60) and Jbeta (13) primers were used in the PCR. The repertoire was sequenced with immunoSEQ multiplex PCR; TCRdb's copy has only in-frame clones and lacks some. The data contain approximately 200,000 clones, over 60% of them singletons. Material: PBMCs. The receptor set was obtained from a man in his late teens or twenties in good health and CMV-seronegative.

V gene TRBV4-1 combines with J gene TRBJ2-3; 7 bases are a match to TRBD2. Germline CDR1 is MGHRA and CDR2 is YSYEKL. J lost 10 bases, V lost 1 base, and 11 bases had no gene match. There are 15 residues in the CDR3. CDR3 amino acids: CASSQVLAGEGSQYF. CDR3 DNA sequence: TGCGCCAGCAGCCAAGTTCTCGCGGGAGAGGGGTCGCAGTATTTT.

The chain joins TRBV9 to TRBJ1-4; D may be TRBD1 (5 bases). Per germline, CDR1 SGDLS and CDR2 YYNGEE. The length of the CDR3 is 17 residues. Trimming shortened V by 3 bases and J by 2 bases, and 17 bases separated the two germline ends. For the CDR3, the DNA is TGTGCCAGCAGCGCAGACCCGATCTCAGGGACTAATGAAAAACTGTTTTTT. Amino acids: CASSADPISGTNEKLFF. Filled out from reference TRBV9 and TRBJ1-4, the complete variable domain reads DSGVTQTPKHLITATGQRVTLRCSPRSGDLSVYWYQQSLDQGLQFLIQYYNGEERAKGNILERFSAQQFPDLHSELNLSSLELGDSALYFCASSADPISGTNEKLFFGSGTQLSVL.

The CDR3 nucleotides are TGTGCCAGCAGCATTCAGGGTACCCCTGGAAACACCATATATTTT. Protein sequence: CASSIQGTPGNTIYF. This sequence joins TRBV9 and TRBJ1-3; D perhaps matches TRBD1 (5 bases). The CDR3 runs 15 residues. V lost 4 bases and J lost 2, with 13 bases in between. Germline CDR1 is SGDLS and CDR2 is YYNGEE.

This clone has more than one count but fewer than ten. The chain couples TRBV9 to TRBJ1-1; 7 bases agree with TRBD1. V shed 2 bases and J 2 bases; nucleotides not matched to a gene: 6. The CDR3 spans 15 residues. The germline CDR1 and CDR2 sequences are SGDLS and YYNGEE. CDR3 in DNA: TGTGCCAGCAGCGTCCTCGGGACAGCAAACACTGAAGCTTTCTTT. This translates into CASSVLGTANTEAFF.

The chain joins TRBV5-6 to TRBJ2-3; 9 nucleotides line up with TRBD2. Germline assignment: CDR1 SGHDT and CDR2 YYEEEE. This CDR3 contains 16 residues. Trimming at V came to 0 bases and at J to 3 bases, leaving 5 bases not matched to a gene. CDR3 region: CASSLVHSGGTDTQYF. As DNA, the CDR3 is TGTGCCAGCAGCTTGGTTCACAGCGGGGGGACAGATACGCAGTATTTT.

V gene TRBV27 combines with J gene TRBJ2-1, with 10 bases identical to TRBD1. This CDR3 is 14 amino acids long. The germline V gene has CDR1 MNHEY and CDR2 SMNVEV (reference sequence). Trimming cost V 4 bases and J 5 bases; bases outside gene matches: 2. For the CDR3, the DNA is TGTGCCAGCAGTTGGACAGGGGGACACAATGAGCAGTTCTTC. It yields the protein CASSWTGGHNEQFF.

The rearrangement joins TRBV5-1 to TRBJ2-3, with TRBD2 identical over 9 bases. The CDR3 covers 15 residues. V gave up 4 bases and J gave up 3 bases; unmatched junction bases: 6. Germline-derived CDR1 and CDR2 are SGHRS and YFSETQ. The CDR3 sequence is CASSPPRGGTDTQYF. CDR3 nucleotides: TGCGCCAGCAGCCCGCCGCGGGGGGGAACAGATACGCAGTATTTT. Full variable domain (rest looked up from reference TRBV5-1 and TRBJ2-3): KAGVTQTPRYLIKTRGQQVTLSCSPISGHRSVSWYQQTPGQGLQFLFEYFSETQRNKGNFPGRFSGRQFSNSRSEMNVSTLELGDSALYLCASSPPRGGTDTQYFGPGTRLTVL.

This chain connects TRBV30 to TRBJ1-4; D not resolved. Per the germline V gene, CDR1 is GTSNPN and CDR2 is SVGIG (reference sequence). V dropped 2 bases and J dropped 4 bases, with 11 bases sitting between them. This CDR3 contains 14 residues. The CDR3 loop is CAWSFERFNEKLFF. The CDR3 DNA reads as TGTGCCTGGAGTTTCGAGAGGTTTAATGAAAAACTGTTTTTT.

The V gene is TRBV5-5, the J gene TRBJ2-1, with 8 bases identical to TRBD1. CDR3 length: 18 amino acids. V was clipped by 4 bases and J by 7 bases; unmatched bases: 19. The germline CDR1 and CDR2 sequences are SGHKS and YYEKEE (reference sequence). CDR3 residues: CASSKLKEDRVLLNEQFF. CDR3 nucleotide sequence: TGTGCCAGCAGCAAACTGAAGGAGGACAGGGTGTTGTTAAATGAGCAGTTCTTC.

This chain connects TRBV9 to TRBJ2-2, with D possibly matching TRBD2 (6 bases). Germline lookup yields CDR1 SGDLS and CDR2 YYNGEE. With 3 bases removed from V and 0 bases from J, the gap between germline ends came to 12 bases. This CDR3 has 16 amino acids. CDR3 amino acids: CASSARGSTNTGELFF. CDR3 sequence (DNA): TGTGCCAGCAGCGCACGGGGGTCTACGAACACCGGGGAGCTGTTTTTT.

There are a few counts of this clone. This chain joins TRBV7-9 and TRBJ2-5; 7 bases are shared with TRBD2. The length of the CDR3 is 15 residues. Unmatched junction bases numbered 4, after V lost 1 base and J lost 2 bases. The germline V gene has CDR1 SEHNR and CDR2 FQNEAQ (reference sequence). DNA for the CDR3: TGTGCCAGCAGCTTAGTCTCGGGGGGTCAAGAGACCCAGTACTTC. This encodes CASSLVSGGQETQYF.

The chain recombines TRBV6-1 with TRBJ2-7, with 7 bases fitting TRBD1. This CDR3 comprises 14 residues. V lost 4 bases and J lost 2; bases outside the gene matches: 5. The germline V gene has CDR1 MNHNS and CDR2 SASEGT. The CDR3 spells CASSASGTAYEQYF. CDR3 bases: TGTGCCAGCAGTGCCTCCGGGACAGCCTACGAGCAGTACTTC.

The chain employs TRBV7-9 and TRBJ1-6; 8 bases align to TRBD1. The J segment lost 4 bases and the V segment lost 1 base, leaving 6 bases of the junction unmatched. This CDR3 has 17 residues. Germline loops: CDR1 SEHNR, CDR2 FQNEAQ (reference sequence). The chain's CDR3 is CASSLVGQASYNSPLHF. The CDR3 DNA reads TGTGCCAGCAGCTTAGTGGGACAGGCCTCTTATAATTCACCCCTCCACTTT.

The rearrangement links TRBV28 to TRBJ2-6, with TRBD2 as a possible D gene (6 bases). The CDR3 is 16 amino acids. Per germline, CDR1 MDHEN and CDR2 SYDVKM. The V end was cut by 4 bases, the J end by 0 bases, with 10 bases between. The CDR3 is CASSSAGTSGANVLTF. In DNA form, the CDR3 reads TGTGCCAGCAGTTCCGCGGGGACCTCTGGGGCCAACGTCCTGACTTTC. Using reference TRBV28 and TRBJ2-6 for the parts outside the CDR3, the full variable domain is DVKVTQSSRYLVKRTGEKVFLECVQDMDHENMFWYRQDPGLGLRLIYFSYDVKMKEKGDIPEGYSVSREKKERFSLILESASTNQTSMYLCASSSAGTSGANVLTFGAGSRLTVL.

This chain links TRBV6-1 with TRBJ1-5, with TRBD1 matching over 7 bases. V lost 1 base to trimming and J lost 5 bases; unmatched junction nucleotides: 8. The germline gives CDR1 MNHNS, CDR2 SASEGT. CDR3 length equals 16 residues. CDR3 DNA: TGTGCCAGCAGTGAAGGATCATTACAGGGGCATCAGCCCCAGCATTTT. Its translation: CASSEGSLQGHQPQHF.

The sample holds one count of this clone. J is TRBJ2-3 and V is TRBV7-9, with 15 bases lining up with TRBD2. The germline V gene encodes CDR1 SEHNR and CDR2 FQNEAQ (reference sequence). The trim removed 0 bases at V and 6 bases at J, leaving 10 bases unmatched. CDR3 length: 19 residues. CDR3 sequence: CASSLALGLAGGRDDTQYF. CDR3 nucleotide sequence: TGTGCCAGCAGCTTAGCCCTCGGACTAGCGGGGGGGCGAGATGATACGCAGTATTTT.

The chain uses TRBV28 and TRBJ2-3; 9 bases fit TRBD1. The CDR3 has 15 residues. With 5 bases clipped from V and 3 bases from J, the junction kept 6 bases outside the gene matches. Germline V lookup: CDR1 MDHEN, CDR2 SYDVKM. The CDR3 here is CASSPRGQGTDTQYF. CDR3 DNA: TGTGCCAGCAGTCCCAGGGGACAGGGAACAGATACGCAGTATTTT.

The table lists this clone with a few counts. J is TRBJ2-3 and V is TRBV27; D is perhaps TRBD1 (6 bases). This CDR3 region has 15 residues. The germline V gene encodes CDR1 MNHEY and CDR2 SMNVEV (reference sequence). V was pared by 4 bases and J by 2 bases, with 13 bases between. CDR3 coding DNA: TGTGCCAGCAGTTACGGACAGACAAACACAGATACGCAGTATTTT. Protein product: CASSYGQTNTDTQYF.

The chain uses TRBV30 and TRBJ1-6, with 7 bases fitting TRBD1. V shed 2 bases, J shed 4 bases, and the junction held 11 bases outside the gene matches. Germline values: CDR1 GTSNPN, CDR2 SVGIG (reference sequence). This CDR3 spans 17 amino acids. The CDR3 sequence is CAWSYSSGTAYNSPLHF. In DNA, the CDR3 is TGTGCCTGGAGTTATTCATCCGGGACAGCTTATAATTCACCCCTCCACTTT.